This T cell receptor beta chain was profiled in a study of human T cells and chemical hapten exposure. The J segment lost 4 bases and the V segment lost 8 bases, leaving 8 bases of the junction unmatched. The CDR3 runs 14 residues. Germline CDR1 is SGHVS and CDR2 is FQNEAQ. There are many counts of this clonotype. TCRdb processed the RACE reads anew with MiXCR; each CDR3 protein has one entry. The sample lists fewer than 80,000 distinct CDR3 sequences, about 9.4% seen once, with around 6.8% in the top ten. As for time point: patch test 2, 6 weeks after DPC sensitization. As for treatment: therapeutic diphenylcyclopropenone sensitization with weekly scalp DPC.

Sequenced material: whole blood, taken in connection with sensitization to the hapten diphenylcyclopropenone (DPC). The source is a woman between 45 and 60 years old with alopecia areata. Some clones in this sample may be carry-over from other donors' samples. The V call is TRBV7-8, the J call TRBJ1-2; 9 nucleotides match TRBD1. This CDR3 reads CASGTGYRSYGYTF. The CDR3 nucleotides read TGTGCCAGCGGGACAGGGTACCGATCCTATGGCTACACCTTC.